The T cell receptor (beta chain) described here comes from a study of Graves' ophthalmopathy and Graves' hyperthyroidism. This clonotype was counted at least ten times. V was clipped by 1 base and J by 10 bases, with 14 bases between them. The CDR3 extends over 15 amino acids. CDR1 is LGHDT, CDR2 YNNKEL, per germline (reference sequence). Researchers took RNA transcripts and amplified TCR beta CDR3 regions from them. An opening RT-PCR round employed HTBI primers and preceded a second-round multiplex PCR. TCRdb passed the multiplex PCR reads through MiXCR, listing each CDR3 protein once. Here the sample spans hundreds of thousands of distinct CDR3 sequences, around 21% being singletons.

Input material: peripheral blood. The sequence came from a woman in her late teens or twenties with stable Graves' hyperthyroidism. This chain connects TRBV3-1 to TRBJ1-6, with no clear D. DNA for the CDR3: TGTGCCAGCAGCCAAGGCGGAAGGCTCAACTCACCCCTCCACTTT. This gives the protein CASSQGGRLNSPLHF. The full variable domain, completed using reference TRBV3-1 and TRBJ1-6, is DTAVSQTPKYLVTQMGNDKSIKCEQNLGHDTMYWYKQDSKKFLKIMFSYNNKELIINETVPNRFSPKSPDKAHLNLHINSLELGDSAVYFCASSQGGRLNSPLHFGNGTRLTVT.